The present T cell receptor (beta chain) was sequenced within a study of blood T cell repertoires in COVID-19. Study details: Whether acute or convalescent, the COVID-19 samples came from the United States, Italy and Spain. Sample material is recorded as cDNA or gDNA derived from T cells, B-cell-depleted T cells, or PBMCs.

Enrollment of patients from Seattle took place during active infection, with longitudinal follow-up. V gave up 3 bases and J gave up 2 bases, with 9 bases separating them. Germline assignment: CDR1 WNHNN and CDR2 SYGVQD (reference sequence). The CDR3 runs 14 residues. In the authors' workflow: How many nucleated cells were present was estimated from reference gene primer amplification. Here immunoSEQ multiplex PCR was the method, and the copy in TCRdb shows in-frame clones only, minus some. The DNA was the basis for D and trimming; V, J and clone size are from that table. In the table there are almost 95,000 clones, around nine tenths of which are singletons.

J is TRBJ2-3 and V is TRBV10-1; weak D call: TRBD2 (6 bases). The source is a woman between 55 and 75 years old with COVID-19, enrolled during active disease. Specimen: peripheral blood. CDR3 sequence reads: CASSDAGSTDTQYF. DNA for the CDR3: TGCGCCAGCAGTGATGCGGGGTCCACAGATACGCAGTATTTT.